This T cell receptor (beta chain) is drawn from a study of patients and donors after allogeneic stem cell transplantation. A single record per CDR3 protein comes from TCRdb applying MiXCR to the RT-PCR reads. The sample holds roughly 40,000 distinct CDR3 sequences, 30% to 40% seen once. The length of the CDR3 is 18 residues. The germline gives CDR1 SGHTA, CDR2 FQGNSA. V lost 3 bases to trimming and J lost 0 bases; unmatched junction nucleotides: 11. The sequencing input was blood, either unsorted or a sorted T cell fraction (not recorded which). The chain recombines TRBV7-2 with TRBJ2-3, with 8 nucleotides matching TRBD2. The source of this sequence is a human donor who was either an allogeneic HSCT recipient or a stem cell or donor lymphocyte infusion donor (not recorded which). It is not recorded whose cells these are; they may come from a transplant donor. CDR3 DNA sequence: TGTGCCAGCAGCTTGGTGTATACTAGCGGAGCTAGCACAGATACGCAGTATTTT. This sequence encodes CASSLVYTSGASTDTQYF.